This TCR beta chain was identified in a study of T cells after yellow fever vaccination. About the study: For low cell numbers, libraries were made with SMART-Seq v4 Ultra Low Input.

The sample holds many counts of this clonotype. What it binds is not known. 5'RACE template switching produced TCR cDNA carrying a universal primer site and UMIs. Using its own MiXCR run on the 5' RACE reads, TCRdb lists one record per CDR3 protein. The sample includes about 320,000 distinct CDR3 sequences, 4% to 5.5% of them seen just once. Study-wide findings and caveats: Re-detected after boosting: most primary clones, about 95% of CD4 and 88% of CD8. In FACS-sorted repertoires, abundant clonotypes from the bulk population could appear as contaminants.

From germline, CDR1 is SGHTA and CDR2 FQGNSA. CDR3 length: 15 amino acids. Trimming left V 1 base short and J 5 bases short, with 15 bases between. The chain is built from TRBV7-2 and TRBJ2-7; D gene unclear. The input for sequencing was PBMCs, taken 15 days after the yellow fever booster vaccination. The receptor was isolated from a man aged 18-30 years who received the YFV17D yellow fever vaccine. The CDR3 is CASSLVWTTGNEQYF. CDR3 bases: TGTGCCAGCAGCTTAGTTTGGACCACCGGAAACGAGCAGTACTTC.